The 26 T cell receptor beta chains below were found in one sample sequenced in a study of technical replicates of blood from a handful of donors. Generated by immunoSEQ multiplex PCR, the TCRdb table keeps only in-frame clones and is missing some. Here the sample spans about 74,000 clones, around 93% being singletons. The sequenced sample consisted of T cells isolated from PBMCs. These receptors all stem from a human donor in good health.

The chain recombines TRBV12-5 with TRBJ1-1; 7 bases map to TRBD1. This CDR3 is built from 22 residues. V dropped 0 bases and J dropped 1; count of bases not matched to a gene: 23. CDR1 is LGHNT and CDR2 is FRNRAP in the germline V gene. The CDR3 region is CASGLVLSGQEILPVGNTEAFF. The CDR3 coding sequence is TGTGCTAGTGGTTTGGTACTTTCCGGACAGGAGATCCTCCCGGTAGGGAACACTGAAGCTTTCTTT.

This clone was observed once. The chain joins TRBV30 to TRBJ2-7; the D is unclear. Trimming removed 2 bases from V and 1 base from J, with 9 bases in between. The CDR3 totals 13 residues. Germline CDR1 reads GTSNPN; CDR2 reads SVGIG (reference sequence). The CDR3 loop is CAWSSRISYEQYF. The CDR3 DNA sequence: TGTGCCTGGAGTTCGAGGATTTCCTACGAGCAGTACTTC.

This chain links TRBV6-6 with TRBJ2-7, with TRBD1 as a possible D gene (6 bases). Trimming stripped 6 bases from V and 1 base from J, with 13 bases between. CDR1 is MNHNY and CDR2 is SVGAGI in the germline V gene (reference sequence). CDR3 length: 14 residues. In DNA form, the CDR3 reads TGTGCCAGCAGCCCCAGGGACAATTCCTACGAGCAGTACTTC. It yields the protein CASSPRDNSYEQYF.

This chain's CDR3 is CATSRLDSTYQPQHF. DNA of the CDR3: TGTGCCACCAGCAGGCTCGACAGTACCTATCAGCCCCAGCATTTT. This chain links TRBV15 with TRBJ1-5, with a tentative D call TRBD1 (5 bases). The V and J ends lost 3 bases and 5 bases respectively, with 14 bases between them. Germline V lookup: CDR1 LNHNV, CDR2 YYDKDF (reference sequence). The CDR3 runs 15 residues.

The gene calls are TRBV5-1 and TRBJ2-3; 9 bases line up with TRBD1. This CDR3 is 15 amino acids long. Germline V gene sequence: CDR1 SGHRS, CDR2 YFSETQ. Trimming removed 4 bases from V and 4 bases from J; junction bases left unmatched: 7. CDR3 coding DNA: TGCGCCAGCAGCGTAGGAACAGGGGGCCCAGATACGCAGTATTTT. Its translation is CASSVGTGGPDTQYF. The whole variable domain, remainder taken from reference TRBV5-1 and TRBJ2-3, is KAGVTQTPRYLIKTRGQQVTLSCSPISGHRSVSWYQQTPGQGLQFLFEYFSETQRNKGNFPGRFSGRQFSNSRSEMNVSTLELGDSALYLCASSVGTGGPDTQYFGPGTRLTVL.

The chain uses TRBV5-1 and TRBJ2-1; weak D call: TRBD2 (5 bases). CDR1 SGHRS and CDR2 YFSETQ come from the germline V gene. The V end lost 2 bases, the J end lost 0 bases, and 6 bases lay between the germline ends. The CDR3 sequence is 14 residues long. This CDR3 is CASSFGSSYNEQFF. As DNA, the CDR3 is TGCGCCAGCAGCTTTGGGAGCTCCTACAATGAGCAGTTCTTC.

This chain joins TRBV29-1 and TRBJ2-7; TRBD1 agrees at 11 bases. This CDR3 comprises 13 residues. After removal of 6 bases from V and 7 bases from J, the junction contained 8 bases not matched to a gene. The germline CDR1 and CDR2 sequences are SQVTM and ANQGSEA. CDR3 loop: CSVERDRGEEQYF. CDR3 nucleotide sequence: TGCAGCGTCGAGCGGGACAGGGGGGAAGAGCAGTACTTC.

This chain links TRBV5-1 with TRBJ1-1; D remains unclear. V shed 4 bases and J shed 1 base, with 11 bases lying between them. The CDR3 length is 14 residues. In germline, CDR1 is SGHRS, CDR2 YFSETQ. The DNA of the CDR3 is TGCGCCAGCAGCCGATCTGTAGAGAACACTGAAGCTTTCTTT. Translated, it gives CASSRSVENTEAFF.

V gene TRBV7-8 combines with J gene TRBJ2-7, with 7 bases fitting TRBD1. Germline V gene lookup returns CDR1 SGHVS and CDR2 FQNEAQ. The CDR3 is 18 amino acids. Trimming took 4 bases from V and 3 from J; bases not matched to a gene: 18. For the CDR3, the DNA is TGTGCCAGCAGCTACGAACAGGGGTCCCTCCCTCCCTACTACGAGCAGTACTTC. Its translation: CASSYEQGSLPPYYEQYF.

V usage is TRBV7-6 and J usage is TRBJ2-2; D unclear. Trimming pared 2 bases from V and 6 bases from J, leaving 10 bases between. The CDR3 extends over 14 amino acids. Germline V gives CDR1 SGHVS, CDR2 FNYEAQ. The CDR3 nucleotides are TGTGCCAGCAGCTTATCTTATTCGGCCGGGGAGCTGTTTTTT. This encodes CASSLSYSAGELFF.

The rearrangement uses TRBV4-1 and TRBJ1-2; D is unclear. V was pared by 1 base and J by 8 bases, with 26 bases between. CDR3 length equals 18 residues. In germline, CDR1 is MGHRA, CDR2 YSYEKL. The CDR3 DNA reads as TGCGCCAGCAGCCAAGTGGCTGCAGGCGCTCAGACCGTTCGAGGCTACACCTTC. Its translation is CASSQVAAGAQTVRGYTF.

The chain combines TRBV15 with TRBJ2-7; D is possibly TRBD1 (6 bases). The CDR3 runs to 13 residues. Germline V gene data show CDR1 as LNHNV and CDR2 as YYDKDF (reference sequence). V shed 3 bases and J shed 6 bases, with 12 bases lying between them. This chain's CDR3 is CATSRDSFGEQYF. The CDR3 DNA sequence: TGTGCCACCAGCAGGGACAGTTTCGGCGAGCAGTACTTC.

This rearrangement joins TRBV7-9 to TRBJ1-1, with a possible D match to TRBD1 (6 bases). The length of the CDR3 is 19 residues. Germline assignment: CDR1 SEHNR and CDR2 FQNEAQ (reference sequence). Trimming cost V 5 bases and J 3 bases, with 28 bases left between them. The CDR3 DNA reads TGTGCCAGCAGCCCGGACAGCGCTTTCTTCTGGTTGGGGGACACTGAAGCTTTCTTT. Its protein product is CASSPDSAFFWLGDTEAFF.

This chain joins TRBV9 and TRBJ2-2; possible D gene TRBD1, 5 bases. The CDR3 spans 12 residues. The germline V gene encodes CDR1 SGDLS and CDR2 YYNGEE. The germline V and J ends were trimmed by 3 bases and 6 bases, with 6 bases remaining between them. CDR3 sequence reads: CASSGGPGELFF. CDR3 coding DNA: TGTGCCAGCAGCGGGGGCCCCGGGGAGCTGTTTTTT. Full variable domain (remainder filled in from reference TRBV9 and TRBJ2-2): DSGVTQTPKHLITATGQRVTLRCSPRSGDLSVYWYQQSLDQGLQFLIQYYNGEERAKGNILERFSAQQFPDLHSELNLSSLELGDSALYFCASSGGPGELFFGEGSRLTVL.

The chain has TRBV27 and TRBJ1-4, with 7 bases identical to TRBD1. Germline CDR1 is MNHEY and CDR2 is SMNVEV (reference sequence). This CDR3 has 13 residues. V trimming: 10 bases; J trimming: 8 bases; junction bases outside the gene matches: 10. Here the CDR3 reads CATQKGGEEKLFF. The CDR3 DNA follows: TGTGCCACCCAAAAAGGGGGCGAGGAAAAACTGTTTTTT.

This chain joins TRBV10-1 and TRBJ1-1; the match to TRBD1 covers 8 bases. Germline V gene data show CDR1 as WNHNN and CDR2 as SYGVQD (reference sequence). V shed 10 bases, J shed 3 bases, and the junction held 7 bases outside the gene matches. The CDR3 is 13 amino acids. CDR3 amino acids: CANLRTGYTEAFF. The CDR3 DNA follows: TGCGCCAACCTCCGGACAGGGTACACTGAAGCTTTCTTT.

This rearrangement joins TRBV20-1 to TRBJ2-1; D may be TRBD2 (6 bases). CDR3 length: 11 residues. Germline V gene lookup returns CDR1 DFQATT and CDR2 SNEGSKA (reference sequence). V lost 6 bases and J 8 bases, leaving 11 bases between the germline ends. CDR3 bases: TGCAGTGCGTCTAGCGAGTATGAGCAGTTCTTC. Its protein product is CSASSEYEQFF.

The chain couples TRBV19 to TRBJ2-7, with 10 bases identical to TRBD2. The V gene end was trimmed by 5 bases and the J gene end by 4 bases; junction bases not matched to a gene: 5. The germline V gene encodes CDR1 LNHDA and CDR2 SQIVND (reference sequence). This CDR3 spans 14 amino acids. CDR3 DNA sequence: TGTGCCAGTAGTCAGACTAGCGGGCCTTACGAGCAGTACTTC. It specifies CASSQTSGPYEQYF.

V gene TRBV14 combines with J gene TRBJ1-1; no reliable D call. Germline values: CDR1 SGHDN, CDR2 FVKESK. Trimming took off 2 bases at V and 5 bases at J, with 21 bases between the two ends. CDR3 length: 17 amino acids. DNA for the CDR3: TGTGCCAGCAGCCAACTTCCCGGAGGACCCTCTGAGACTGAAGCTTTCTTT. It codes for CASSQLPGGPSETEAFF.

This sequence joins TRBV25-1 and TRBJ1-1, with D uncertain. V lost 1 base and J lost 1, with 7 bases in between. The CDR3 is made up of 14 amino acids. The germline V gene has CDR1 MGHDK and CDR2 SYGVNS. The CDR3 here is CASSELHPNTEAFF. The CDR3 nucleotides read TGTGCCAGCAGTGAATTACACCCGAACACTGAAGCTTTCTTT.

V gene TRBV4-1 combines with J gene TRBJ2-4; the D gene is possibly TRBD1 (7 bases). This CDR3 spans 16 amino acids. Trimming left V 2 bases short and J 8 bases short, with 19 bases between. The germline V gene encodes CDR1 MGHRA and CDR2 YSYEKL. CDR3 bases: TGCGCCAGCAGCCAATGGGGACTGGCGCAGGGGGACATTCAGTACTTC. It codes for CASSQWGLAQGDIQYF.

The chain has TRBV7-9 and TRBJ1-2; 9 bases fit TRBD1. The CDR3 is 16 amino acids. Germline V gene lookup returns CDR1 SEHNR and CDR2 FQNEAQ (reference sequence). With 5 bases clipped from V and 3 bases from J, the junction kept 10 bases outside the gene matches. CDR3 sequence: CASSPLRDRVDYGYTF. In nucleotides, the CDR3 is TGTGCCAGCAGCCCCCTCCGGGACAGGGTCGACTATGGCTACACCTTC.

The count of this clone is one. The gene calls are TRBV19 and TRBJ1-1; TRBD1 matches 10 bases. Germline V gene lookup returns CDR1 LNHDA and CDR2 SQIVND (reference sequence). CDR3 length: 13 amino acids. V shed 0 bases, J shed 10 bases, and the junction held 2 bases outside the gene matches. CDR3 bases: TGTGCCAGTAGTATAGATCGGACAGGGGGAGCTTTCTTT. The encoded protein is CASSIDRTGGAFF.

This chain links TRBV4-1 with TRBJ2-7; unclear D gene. The germline CDR1 and CDR2 sequences are MGHRA and YSYEKL. The CDR3 covers 15 residues. The V end was cut by 1 base, the J end by 4 bases, with 14 bases between. The CDR3 sequence: CASSQGSGAEYEQYF. CDR3 nucleotide sequence: TGCGCCAGCAGCCAAGGTAGTGGCGCGGAATACGAGCAGTACTTC.

This chain uses TRBV27 with TRBJ1-1, with TRBD1 identical over 9 bases. The CDR3 has 11 residues. The V segment lost 6 bases and the J segment 10 bases; nucleotides outside the gene matches: 3. Germline-derived CDR1 and CDR2 are MNHEY and SMNVEV (reference sequence). The chain's CDR3 is CASSHRGRAFF. The CDR3 bases are TGTGCCAGCAGCCACAGGGGGCGAGCTTTCTTT.

This chain links TRBV10-3 with TRBJ2-2; perhaps TRBD2 as D (6 bases). Germline V gene lookup returns CDR1 ENHRY and CDR2 SYGVKD. V was shortened by 4 bases and J by 5 bases, with 20 bases between the two germline ends. The length of the CDR3 is 17 residues. CDR3 in amino acids: CAISAFWGLAGTGELFF. CDR3 nucleotides: TGTGCCATCAGTGCGTTTTGGGGATTGGCGGGGACCGGGGAGCTGTTTTTT.